This T cell receptor beta chain was sequenced during a study of neurological immune-mediated disorders. There are a few counts of this clonotype. Its target is not known. The cDNA came from 5'RACE with 10-nucleotide random UMIs. Over 190 million TCR-beta sequences (from 15-18 subjects) were yielded by each sequencing run. MiXCR, applied by TCRdb to the 5' RACE reads, yields one record per CDR3 protein. Of about 74,000 distinct CDR3 sequences detected, roughly 5.5% appear once; the ten largest clones hold approximately 7%. Overall study findings and caveats: In multiple sclerosis patients, the repertoire cluster was unrelated to clinical or MRI findings.

The length of the CDR3 is 11 residues. V lost 6 bases, J lost 7 bases, and 0 bases stayed unmatched. Germline CDR1 reads SEHNR; CDR2 reads FQNEAQ (reference sequence). The unsorted libraries were produced from 2 million PBMCs held at -80 C. Sequenced input: PBMCs. The receptor was derived from a man between 18 and 29 years old with multiple sclerosis. The chain has TRBV7-9 and TRBJ2-1; 7 bases line up with TRBD1. CDR3 sequence reads: CASRQGNEQFF. The CDR3 nucleotides are TGTGCCAGCAGACAGGGGAATGAGCAGTTCTTC. The variable domain in full, with the rest retrieved from reference TRBV7-9 and TRBJ2-1, is DTGVSQNPRHKITKRGQNVTFRCDPISEHNRLYWYRQTLGQGPEFLTYFQNEAQLEKSRLLSDRFSAERPKGSFSTLEIQRTEQGDSAMYLCASRQGNEQFFGPGTRLTVL.